The clone carrying this TCR beta chain has a handful of counts. Its antigen remains unknown. CDR1 and CDR2 (germline): SGHAT, FQNNGV. The CDR3 has 14 amino acids. After removal of 1 base from V and 3 bases from J, the junction contained 2 bases not matched to a gene. This sample is part of a study of T cell responses to AZD1222 COVID-19 vaccine. Study-wide points: White British people made up most donors, females outnumbered males, and clonal diversity was possibly underestimated. Vaccine-related CD4 TCRs covered spike, predominating at 160-218 and 743-854. Sampling captured repertoires only after the peak T cell response.

Produced via immunoSEQ multiplex PCR; TCRdb's table is partial and in-frame only. The profile shows approximately 150,000 clones, 93% of them singletons. The rearrangement uses TRBV11-2 and TRBJ2-7; 8 nucleotides agree with TRBD1. This clonotype was sampled from an adult in good health. Material: peripheral blood, obtained on day 0 of MenACWY control vaccination. The CDR3: CASSLGTGYYEQYF. For the CDR3, the DNA is TGTGCCAGCAGCTTAGGGACAGGGTACTACGAGCAGTACTTC.